The 11 T cell receptor beta chains below were found in one sample sequenced in a study of cytomegalovirus exposure and HLA in healthy donors (TCRdb year 2017). The method behind the library was the immunoSEQ multiplex PCR assay. A mixture of 60 forward primers for TCR Vbeta segments and 13 reverse primers for TCR Jbeta segments was used in the multiplex PCR. TCRdb's version of the immuneACCESS table is confined to in-frame rearrangements and falls short of the full clone set. An unresolved V gene accounts for under half of the shortfall where checked; the remainder is of unknown origin. The sample table shows about 190,000 clones, and over 70% are seen once. The ten largest clones capture 3% to 4.5% of the sample. The sample comprised PBMCs. These receptors originate from a man between 50 and 59 years old in good health and CMV-seronegative.

This chain uses TRBV5-8 with TRBJ1-6; D is undetermined. Deletions cut 4 bases from V and 7 bases from J, with 9 bases between. Germline CDR1 and CDR2: SGHTS and YDEGEE. This CDR3 contains 13 residues. The CDR3 sequence: CASSQLNNSPLHF. CDR3 in DNA: TGTGCCAGCAGCCAACTCAACAATTCACCCCTCCACTTT. Looking up the rest from reference TRBV5-8 and TRBJ1-6 gives the full variable domain: EAGVTQSPTHLIKTRGQQATLRCSPISGHTSVYWYQQALGLGLQFLLWYDEGEERNRGNFPPRFSGRQFPNYSSELNVNALELEDSALYLCASSQLNNSPLHFGNGTRLTVT.

The rearrangement joins TRBV12-5 to TRBJ2-2, with no clear D. The V gene lost 3 bases and the J gene lost 0 bases, with 11 bases spanning the gap. The CDR3 sequence is 16 residues long. Per germline, CDR1 LGHNT and CDR2 FRNRAP. As DNA, the CDR3 is TGTGCTAGTGGTTTATTGGGCCAGGCGAACACCGGGGAGCTGTTTTTT. Translated: CASGLLGQANTGELFF.

The rearrangement links TRBV27 to TRBJ1-5; no clear D gene. Germline CDR1 MNHEY, CDR2 SMNVEV (reference sequence). V lost 5 bases and J lost 0, with 8 bases in between. CDR3 length: 14 amino acids. The CDR3 DNA sequence: TGTGCCAGCAGTCCGGTCCCTAGCAATCAGCCCCAGCATTTT. Translation: CASSPVPSNQPQHF.

Only one count was recorded for this clone. The chain couples TRBV7-8 to TRBJ2-7, with TRBD1 as a possible D gene (5 bases). With 1 base removed from V and 2 bases from J, the gap between germline ends came to 9 bases. The CDR3 loop spans 14 amino acids. Germline V gives CDR1 SGHVS, CDR2 FQNEAQ. The CDR3 sequence: CASSLEAGTYEQYF. CDR3 sequence (DNA): TGTGCCAGCAGCTTAGAGGCAGGGACCTACGAGCAGTACTTC.

The rearrangement links TRBV5-4 to TRBJ1-2; no clear D. V dropped 3 bases and J dropped 0 bases, with 6 bases sitting between them. The CDR3 is 13 amino acids. Germline loops: CDR1 SGHNT, CDR2 YYREEE (reference sequence). CDR3 residues: CASSSLANYGYTF. For the CDR3, the DNA is TGTGCCAGCAGCTCGTTAGCTAACTATGGCTACACCTTC.

In nucleotides, the CDR3 is TGCGCCAGCAGCGAGGGCAGGGGGCAGGAGACCCAGTACTTC. It codes for CASSEGRGQETQYF. The genes are TRBV5-1 and TRBJ2-5; 8 nucleotides line up with TRBD1. The CDR3 consists of 14 residues. CDR1 SGHRS and CDR2 YFSETQ come from the germline V gene. After removal of 4 bases from V and 5 bases from J, the junction contained 7 bases not matched to a gene.

The J gene is TRBJ2-6, the V gene TRBV4-3, with a possible D match to TRBD2 (5 bases). CDR3 length: 17 residues. CDR1 is LGHNA and CDR2 is YSLEER in the germline V gene. The germline V and J ends were trimmed by 2 bases and 0 bases, with 11 bases remaining between them. CDR3 bases: TGCGCCAGCAGCCAAAGGTTGGGGAGCTCTGGGGCCAACGTCCTGACTTTC. This translates into CASSQRLGSSGANVLTF.

V is TRBV2 and J is TRBJ2-7; 10 bases match TRBD1. Germline-derived CDR1 and CDR2 are SNHLY and FYNNEI. The junction had 10 bases not matched to a gene; V was cut back by 8 bases and J by 6 bases. The CDR3 sequence is 14 residues long. DNA for the CDR3: TGTGCCAGCGAATTCACGGACAGGGGGGGCGAGCAGTACTTC. Translating gives CASEFTDRGGEQYF.

This chain links TRBV25-1 with TRBJ1-6; 11 nucleotides align to TRBD1. CDR1 and CDR2 from the germline V gene are MGHDK and SYGVNS. V lost 6 bases and J lost 7; bases outside the gene matches: 11. This CDR3 contains 17 residues. The CDR3 bases are TGTGCCAGCAGCAAGAGCGGGGGGACAGGGGGAAATTCACCCCTCCACTTT. It encodes CASSKSGGTGGNSPLHF.

The chain has TRBV7-2 and TRBJ2-7, with 11 bases that match TRBD2. Trimming removed 1 base from V and 2 bases from J; junction bases left unmatched: 10. The V gene's germline CDR1 is SGHTA and CDR2 FQGNSA. The CDR3 has 18 amino acids. The CDR3 DNA sequence: TGTGCCAGCAGCTTAGAACCCCCTAGCGGGGGGAGGACCTACGAGCAGTACTTC. Amino acids: CASSLEPPSGGRTYEQYF.

The chain combines TRBV7-2 with TRBJ2-1; TRBD1 matches 9 bases. The CDR3 sequence is 15 residues long. J gave up 1 base and V 4 bases, and 2 bases lay outside the gene matches. Germline lookup yields CDR1 SGHTA and CDR2 FQGNSA. This CDR3 is CASSSQGASYNEQFF. The CDR3 nucleotides are TGTGCCAGCAGCTCACAGGGGGCGTCCTACAATGAGCAGTTCTTC.